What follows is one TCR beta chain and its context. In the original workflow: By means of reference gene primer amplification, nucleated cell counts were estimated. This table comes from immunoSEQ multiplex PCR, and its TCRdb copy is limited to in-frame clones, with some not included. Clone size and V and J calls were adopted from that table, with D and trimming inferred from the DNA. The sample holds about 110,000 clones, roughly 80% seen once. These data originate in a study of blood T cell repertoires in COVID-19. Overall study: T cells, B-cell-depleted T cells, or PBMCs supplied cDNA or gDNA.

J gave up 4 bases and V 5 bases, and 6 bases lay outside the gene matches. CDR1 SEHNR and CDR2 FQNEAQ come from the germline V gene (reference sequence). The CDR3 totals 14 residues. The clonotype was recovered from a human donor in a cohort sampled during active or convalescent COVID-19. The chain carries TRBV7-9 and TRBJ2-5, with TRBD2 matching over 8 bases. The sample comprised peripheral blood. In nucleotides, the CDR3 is TGTGCCAGCAGCCCCAGTGCGGGAGGAGAGACCCAGTACTTC. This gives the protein CASSPSAGGETQYF.